This record concerns one T cell receptor beta chain sequence. There is no known antigen for this receptor. There are no base qualities to consult, and no much larger clone falls within one base. V and J lose 1 base and 1 base, and a span of 8 bases separates them. The CDR3 runs 15 amino acids, cysteine and phenylalanine included. The DNA shown is the 45-base CDR3, in frame from base 1. The germline V gene (reference sequence) provides CDR1 SEHNR and CDR2 FQNEAQ. This record comes from a study of blood T cell repertoires in COVID-19 (TCRdb year 2020). At the level of the whole study: The collaborator samples originated in the United States, Italy and Spain and spanned the acute and convalescent phases of COVID-19. The samples were drawn from the first 160 participants of the ongoing ImmuneRACE study and from 1,254 subjects provided by 6 global collaborators. Sample metadata almost always included a de-identified subject ID, COVID-19 status, age in years and sex. The material from the prospective study consisted of cDNA or gDNA derived from T cells, B-cell-depleted T cells, or PBMCs. Where HLA class I and class II types were available, the types were taken from metadata supplied by the sample provider, not from assay-based typing. Deeply sampled blood TCRbeta repertoires from subjects exposed to, actively infected with, or recovered from COVID-19 were included in the dataset. The repertoires were made available in a free public database intended to serve as a resource for research on the immune response to SARS-CoV-2.

The study at large found these results: How much clinical and demographic metadata was included differed by source and by participant, and the metadata was provided uncurated.

Participants in the prospective study were enrolled through a virtual design, were aged roughly 18 to 100 years, and lived in 24 United States geographic areas. In the prospective study, cohorts were assigned on the basis of participant-reported clinical history obtained from a screening survey and a study questionnaire. ImmuneRACE Cohort 3 recovered participants were defined by two consecutive negative NP/OP PCR tests, healthcare professional clearance, or symptom resolution. Each participant in the prospective study had whole blood, serum and a nasopharyngeal or oropharyngeal swab collected by mobile phlebotomists. Prospective study participants could optionally give additional blood draws and questionnaires over a roughly 2-month period. Before DNA extraction, blood samples from the prospective study were shipped at room temperature or frozen. The immunoSEQ Assay, a bias-controlled multiplex PCR, was used to amplify TCRbeta CDR3 regions from genomic DNA. The paper's data handling went like this. Within the assay, amplification of reference gene primers was used to estimate how many nucleated cells each sample contained. To quantify the absolute abundance of each unique TCRbeta CDR3 rearrangement, sequence reads were collapsed and filtered. Productive Simpson clonality was computed per sample as the square root of Simpson's diversity index over productive rearrangements. TCRdb obtained this table from immuneACCESS and retained in-frame rearrangements with V and J assigned. These tables miss some clones; where compared with another copy, unresolved V genes account for less than half of the shortfall, and the remainder is unexplained. The V and J calls and clone size were taken over from that table, and D and trimming were inferred from the DNA. The sample includes about 190,000 clones, with 86% observed a single time. The ten most abundant clones make up about 9.7% of the sample.

Source material: PBMCs or T cells enriched from blood (not recorded which). The chain uses TRBV7-9 and TRBJ2-1; TRBD1 might be the D gene, on 6 matching bases. The receptor's source is a woman between 25 and 40 years old who had recovered from COVID-19. The CDR3 loop reads CASSLGGLSYNEQFF. The DNA is TGTGCCAGCAGCTTAGGGGGGCTTTCCTACAATGAGCAGTTCTTC.